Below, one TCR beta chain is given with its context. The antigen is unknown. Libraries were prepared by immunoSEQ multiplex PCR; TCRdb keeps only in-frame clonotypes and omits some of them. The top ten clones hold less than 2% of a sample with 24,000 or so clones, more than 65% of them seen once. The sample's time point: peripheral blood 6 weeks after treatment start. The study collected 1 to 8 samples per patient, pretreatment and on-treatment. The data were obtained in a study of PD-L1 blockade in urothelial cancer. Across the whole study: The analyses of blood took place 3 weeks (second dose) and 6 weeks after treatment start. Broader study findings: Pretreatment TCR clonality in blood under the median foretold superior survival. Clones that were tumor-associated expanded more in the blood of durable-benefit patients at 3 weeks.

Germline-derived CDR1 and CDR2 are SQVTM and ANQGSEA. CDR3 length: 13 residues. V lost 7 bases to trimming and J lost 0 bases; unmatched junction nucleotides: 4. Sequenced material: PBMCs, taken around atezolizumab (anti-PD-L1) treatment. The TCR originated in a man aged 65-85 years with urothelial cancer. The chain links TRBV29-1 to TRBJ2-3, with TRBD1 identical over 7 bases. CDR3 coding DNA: TGCAGCGCCGGGACAGCAAGCACAGATACGCAGTATTTT. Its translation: CSAGTASTDTQYF.